These 19 T cell receptor beta chains were all obtained from the same sample, sequenced in a study of blood T cell repertoires in COVID-19. Clones were read by immunoSEQ multiplex PCR, and TCRdb kept only the in-frame ones, dropping some. The sample lists more than 50,000 clones, roughly 91% occurring once. The sample was peripheral blood. The source is a human donor in a cohort sampled during active COVID-19.

The V gene is TRBV4-1, the J gene TRBJ2-1; TRBD2 might be the D (6 bases). V was pared by 0 bases and J by 2 bases, with 20 bases between. The CDR3 has 19 amino acids. Germline values: CDR1 MGHRA, CDR2 YSYEKL. The DNA of the CDR3 is TGCGCCAGCAGCCAAGATAGTGAAAGCGGGCGGGTTACCTACAATGAGCAGTTCTTC. It is translated as CASSQDSESGRVTYNEQFF.

The chain uses TRBV11-3 and TRBJ2-7; perhaps TRBD1 as D (5 bases). This CDR3 region has 12 residues. Germline CDR1 SGHNT, CDR2 YENEEA. V dropped 9 bases and J dropped 6 bases, with 15 bases sitting between them. CDR3 DNA: TGTGCCAGTTCCAGGGAAGCCGGCGAGCAGTACTTC. Its translation is CASSREAGEQYF.

The gene calls are TRBV2 and TRBJ2-7; D remains ambiguous. This CDR3 has 14 residues. Per germline, CDR1 SNHLY and CDR2 FYNNEI. The ends were cut back, 2 bases at V and 2 bases at J, with 10 bases in the middle. The CDR3 region has the DNA TGTGCCAGCAGTGAAAGGCGGTCAGCCTACGAGCAGTACTTC. It encodes CASSERRSAYEQYF.

This chain joins TRBV11-2 and TRBJ1-2; TRBD1 might be the D (6 bases). The length of the CDR3 is 14 residues. V was pared by 4 bases and J by 5 bases, with 14 bases between. Per germline, CDR1 SGHAT and CDR2 FQNNGV. The chain's CDR3 is CASSSTGRKYGYTF. DNA of the CDR3: TGTGCCAGCAGCTCGACAGGCAGGAAGTATGGCTACACCTTC. Supplemented by reference TRBV11-2 and TRBJ1-2, the full variable domain reads EAGVAQSPRYKIIEKRQSVAFWCNPISGHATLYWYQQILGQGPKLLIQFQNNGVVDDSQLPKDRFSAERLKGVDSTLKIQPAKLEDSAVYLCASSSTGRKYGYTFGSGTRLTVV.

V and J are TRBV28 and TRBJ1-2; weak D call: TRBD1 (6 bases). Deletions cut 4 bases from V and 8 bases from J, with 14 bases between. The germline CDR1 and CDR2 sequences are MDHEN and SYDVKM. The CDR3 sequence is 13 residues long. This CDR3 reads CASSSPGAGGYTF. The CDR3 DNA reads as TGTGCCAGCAGTTCCCCAGGGGCCGGCGGCTACACCTTC.

In this sample, this clone turned up once. The CDR3, as DNA: TGTGCCAGTAGTATCGGGGGAACCTACGAGCAGTACTTC. Translated, it gives CASSIGGTYEQYF. The rearrangement uses TRBV19 and TRBJ2-7; weak D call: TRBD2 (6 bases). V lost 3 bases, J lost 2 bases, and 8 bases lay in between. The length of the CDR3 is 13 residues. The germline V gene has CDR1 LNHDA and CDR2 SQIVND (reference sequence).

This chain joins TRBV5-1 and TRBJ2-7; 10 positions match TRBD1. The CDR3 covers 16 residues. J lost 3 bases, V lost 4 bases, and 10 bases had no gene match. Germline V CDR1 and CDR2: SGHRS, YFSETQ. This chain's CDR3 is CASSSYGTGDFYEQYF. The CDR3 nucleotides are TGCGCCAGCAGCAGTTATGGGACAGGGGATTTCTACGAGCAGTACTTC.

V usage is TRBV5-1 and J usage is TRBJ2-5; tentative D call: TRBD1 (5 bases). Trimming shortened V by 0 bases and J by 5 bases, and 11 bases separated the two germline ends. The CDR3 has 14 residues. CDR1 SGHRS and CDR2 YFSETQ come from the germline V gene. In DNA, the CDR3 is TGCGCCAGCAGCTTGGCAGGGCTTGCGGAGACCCAGTACTTC. Amino acids: CASSLAGLAETQYF.

CDR3 nucleotides: TGTGCCAGCAGTAATCCATCGACTAGCGGGAGAGGTGATACGCAGTATTTT. This gives the protein CASSNPSTSGRGDTQYF. The V call is TRBV6-2 or TRBV6-3, the J call TRBJ2-3; TRBD2 matches at 12 bases. The germline CDR1 and CDR2 sequences are MNHEY and SVGEGT. Trimming at V came to 5 bases and at J to 6 bases, leaving 12 bases not matched to a gene. The CDR3 runs to 17 residues.

The chain carries TRBV7-8 and TRBJ2-3; TRBD2 agrees at 9 bases. CDR3 length: 16 residues. In germline, CDR1 is SGHVS, CDR2 FQNEAQ. V shed 5 bases and J 3 bases; nucleotides not matched to a gene: 9. For the CDR3, the DNA is TGTGCCAGCAGCCTGAGAGCGGGAGGAGGAACAGATACGCAGTATTTT. This codes for CASSLRAGGGTDTQYF.

The genes are TRBV29-1 and TRBJ1-2, with TRBD1 identical over 8 bases. The CDR3 loop spans 13 amino acids. V trimming: 7 bases; J trimming: 2 bases; junction bases outside the gene matches: 6. Germline V gene data show CDR1 as SQVTM and CDR2 as ANQGSEA. The CDR3 nucleotides are TGCAGCGGTGGGGGGACAGGAAACTATGGCTACACCTTC. Translation: CSGGGTGNYGYTF.

This chain connects TRBV3-1 (or the pseudogene TRBV3-2) to TRBJ2-5; 10 bases line up with TRBD2. V shed 2 bases and J 2 bases; nucleotides not matched to a gene: 2. Germline V gene sequence: CDR1 LGHDT, CDR2 YNNKEL (reference sequence). The CDR3 consists of 15 residues. The CDR3 here is CASSQRGLAQETQYF. The CDR3 region has the DNA TGTGCCAGCAGCCAACGGGGACTAGCGCAAGAGACCCAGTACTTC.

The V gene is TRBV5-4, the J gene TRBJ2-2, with TRBD1 matching over 8 bases. This CDR3 contains 16 residues. CDR1 is SGHNT and CDR2 is YYREEE in the germline V gene (reference sequence). Trimming took 0 bases from V and 1 from J; bases not matched to a gene: 2. The CDR3 DNA follows: TGTGCCAGCAGCTTGGACGGACAGGGGAACACCGGGGAGCTGTTTTTT. The encoded protein is CASSLDGQGNTGELFF.

The chain combines TRBV14 with TRBJ2-1, with TRBD2 matching 8 bases. J was trimmed by 4 bases and V by 0 bases; bases with no gene match: 8. Germline CDR1 reads SGHDN; CDR2 reads FVKESK. There are 17 residues in the CDR3. This chain's CDR3 is CASSQEGLAGPYNEQFF. Written as DNA, the CDR3 is TGTGCCAGCAGCCAAGAAGGGCTAGCGGGCCCTTACAATGAGCAGTTCTTC.

The V call is TRBV7-9, the J call TRBJ1-6; 7 positions match TRBD1. Germline trimming cut 2 bases from V and 8 bases from J; bases unmatched to any gene: 9. The germline gives CDR1 SEHNR, CDR2 FQNEAQ (reference sequence). CDR3 size: 16 residues. Here the CDR3 reads CASSLSSTGLDSPLHF. The CDR3 bases are TGTGCCAGCAGCTTAAGCTCGACAGGGTTGGATTCACCCCTCCACTTT.

V is TRBV1 and J is TRBJ2-7; the D call of TRBD2 is as the table states it, not checked on the DNA. TRBV1 is annotated as a pseudogene. The CDR3 covers 17 residues. The CDR3 region is CTSSQAAGGRVSYEQYF. The CDR3 bases are TGCACCAGCAGCCAAGCCGCCGGCGGGAGGGTTTCCTACGAGCAGTACTTC.

The CDR3 DNA follows: TGCGCCAGCAGCCAAGGGGACACCCAAGAGACCCAGTACTTC. This gives the protein CASSQGDTQETQYF. This chain joins TRBV4-1 and TRBJ2-5, with D maybe TRBD1 (6 bases). V was shortened by 1 base and J by 1 base, with 7 bases between the two germline ends. This CDR3 has 14 residues. Germline V gives CDR1 MGHRA, CDR2 YSYEKL.

The gene calls are TRBV27 and TRBJ2-1; 8 positions agree with TRBD2. The CDR3 loop spans 15 amino acids. V was clipped by 4 bases and J by 8 bases; unmatched bases: 10. CDR1 is MNHEY and CDR2 is SMNVEV in the germline V gene (reference sequence). The CDR3 region is CASSSTRGGEYEQFF. Written as DNA, the CDR3 is TGTGCCAGCAGTTCAACCCGGGGGGGTGAGTATGAGCAGTTCTTC.

V gene TRBV7-6 combines with J gene TRBJ2-7; 10 bases fit TRBD1. The germline gives CDR1 SGHVS, CDR2 FNYEAQ. The V and J ends lost 5 bases and 5 bases, in that order; junction bases with no gene match: 15. This CDR3 has 17 residues. CDR3 coding DNA: TGTGCCAGCAGCCAAACTCCGTCCGGGACAGGGGTGGACGAGCAGTACTTC. It translates to CASSQTPSGTGVDEQYF.